This T cell receptor beta chain comes out of a study of shared clonotypes between healthy human individuals. Study-wide findings and caveats: Memory subsets generally showed smaller estimated richness than naive subsets did. Among four donors, roughly 5.5% of naive CD4 clonotypes were found in common.

The data were produced by immunoSEQ multiplex PCR, yet TCRdb's version contains in-frame clones alone and is incomplete. The top ten hold under 2% of the sample, which has hundreds of thousands of clones, about three quarters seen once. All donors were healthy HIV-negative adults lacking recent acute infections or vaccinations. Subsets obtained from CD4+ cells comprised CD45RA+ naive and CD45RA-negative memory cells. A remark on this clone: Its antigen is as yet unknown.

CDR3 length: 15 amino acids. V lost 1 base and J lost 3, with 11 bases in between. From germline, CDR1 is SGHRS and CDR2 YFSETQ. Material: memory CD4+ T cells sorted from blood. Documented subset: CD45RA-negative fraction. The source of this sequence is a woman under 40 in good health. The J gene is TRBJ1-3, the V gene TRBV5-1; D possibly corresponds to TRBD1 (5 bases). CDR3 nucleotide sequence: TGCGCCAGCAGCTTGACCACAGGTGGTGGAAACACCATATATTTT. It is translated as CASSLTTGGGNTIYF.